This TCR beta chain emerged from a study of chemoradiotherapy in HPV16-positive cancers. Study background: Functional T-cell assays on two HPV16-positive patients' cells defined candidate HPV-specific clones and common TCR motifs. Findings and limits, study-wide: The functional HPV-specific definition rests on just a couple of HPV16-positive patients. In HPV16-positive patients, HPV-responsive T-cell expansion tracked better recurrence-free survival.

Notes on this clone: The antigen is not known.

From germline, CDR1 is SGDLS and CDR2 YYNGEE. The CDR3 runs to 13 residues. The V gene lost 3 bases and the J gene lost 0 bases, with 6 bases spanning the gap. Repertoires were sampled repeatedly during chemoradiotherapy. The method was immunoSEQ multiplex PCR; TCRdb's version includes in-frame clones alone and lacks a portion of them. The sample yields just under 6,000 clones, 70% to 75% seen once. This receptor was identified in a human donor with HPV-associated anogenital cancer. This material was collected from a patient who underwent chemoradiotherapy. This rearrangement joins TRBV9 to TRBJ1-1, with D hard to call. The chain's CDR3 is CASSGEMNTEAFF. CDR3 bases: TGTGCCAGCAGCGGCGAAATGAACACTGAAGCTTTCTTT.